The 6 T cell receptor beta chains given below trace back to one sample, sequenced in a study of memory CD4+ T cells and cytomegalovirus serostatus. Single viable CD3+CD4+CD8-CD45RO+ cells were sorted as the memory CD4+ T cells. TCRdb keeps only in-frame clones here, not all; method: immunoSEQ multiplex PCR. The sample lists approximately 47,000 clones; around 82% were seen once. The sequenced sample was memory CD4+ T cells from blood. These receptors were obtained from an adult in good health and CMV-seronegative.

The chain couples TRBV19 to TRBJ1-1; D is unresolved. Trimming shortened V by 6 bases and J by 1 base, and 9 bases separated the two germline ends. The germline V gene encodes CDR1 LNHDA and CDR2 SQIVND (reference sequence). This CDR3 has 13 amino acids. As DNA, the CDR3 is TGTGCCAGTAGGCCCGGGAGGAACACTGAAGCTTTCTTT. This codes for CASRPGRNTEAFF.

This clone was detected only once. J is TRBJ1-3 and V is TRBV11-2, with D unresolved. Between the trimmed V and J ends, which lost 6 bases and 0 bases, there was a span of 9 bases. Germline V lookup: CDR1 SGHAT, CDR2 FQNNGV. There are 14 residues in the CDR3. CDR3 DNA sequence: TGTGCCAGCAGTCCTACCTACTCTGGAAACACCATATATTTT. Encoded protein: CASSPTYSGNTIYF.

J is TRBJ2-1 and V is TRBV9; D may be TRBD1 or TRBD2 (5 bases each). This CDR3 is 15 amino acids long. V shed 0 bases and J shed 5 bases, with 12 bases lying between them. The germline CDR1 and CDR2 sequences are SGDLS and YYNGEE. The CDR3 spells CASSVVGTPNNEQFF. CDR3 DNA sequence: TGTGCCAGCAGCGTAGTGGGGACCCCAAACAATGAGCAGTTCTTC.

This CDR3 reads CASRGQANTGELFF. The CDR3 DNA is TGCGCCAGCAGAGGACAGGCGAACACCGGGGAGCTGTTTTTT. The V call is TRBV5-1, the J call TRBJ2-2, with 7 bases matching TRBD1. Germline CDR1 and CDR2: SGHRS and YFSETQ. Trimming took 5 bases from V and 0 from J; bases not matched to a gene: 1. The CDR3 sequence is 14 residues long.

V gene TRBV27 combines with J gene TRBJ1-6; D gene uncertain. The CDR3 spans 13 residues. Per the germline V gene, CDR1 is MNHEY and CDR2 is SMNVEV (reference sequence). V gave up 2 bases and J gave up 3 bases, with 2 bases separating them. The CDR3 DNA sequence: TGTGCCAGCAGTTTAGACTATAATTCACCCCTCCACTTT. Its translation is CASSLDYNSPLHF.

The chain combines TRBV7-2 with TRBJ2-2, with D perhaps matching TRBD1 (6 bases). Germline lookup yields CDR1 SGHTA and CDR2 FQGNSA. The V gene lost 4 bases and the J gene lost 6 bases, with 15 bases spanning the gap. The CDR3 is 15 amino acids. CDR3 sequence reads: CASSSGHLKAGELFF. In DNA, the CDR3 is TGTGCCAGCAGCTCGGGACACCTTAAGGCCGGGGAGCTGTTTTTT. The full variable domain, in which reference TRBV7-2 and TRBJ2-2 provide the parts outside the CDR3, is GAGVSQSPSNKVTEKGKDVELRCDPISGHTALYWYRQSLGQGLEFLIYFQGNSAPDKSGLPSDRFSAERTGGSVSTLTIQRTQQEDSAVYLCASSSGHLKAGELFFGEGSRLTVL.